Sequencing of this TCR beta chain was carried out in a study of CD8+CD57+ T cells in acquired aplastic anemia. Across the study: Sorted CD4+ plus CD8+ cells gave DNA averaging around 3 ug.

The study's findings and limits: Approximately 28 CD8+ CDR3 sequences were shared between patients and controls. Controls did not differ significantly from patients in CD8+ Simpson's diversity.

For CDR3 and TCR beta VDJ profiling, genomic DNA was the template used. Using its own MiXCR run on the reads, TCRdb lists one record per CDR3 protein. There are about 180,000 distinct CDR3 sequences in the sample; under 50% occur only once, and about 1.8% lies in the top ten. The CDR3 runs to 13 residues. Trimming removed 4 bases at V and 7 bases at J, with 8 bases between. The germline V gene encodes CDR1 SGHDN and CDR2 FVKESK. Only patients with CD8+CD57+ cell expansion on flow cytometry were chosen for sequencing. Acquired aplastic anemia of severe grade affected all patients. About this clonotype itself: Its antigen is unknown.

The sequence was collected from a human donor with aplastic anemia. The sequenced sample consisted of sorted CD4+, CD8+, or CD8+CD57+ T cells (not recorded which) from PBMCs. The genes are TRBV14 and TRBJ1-6; D call uncertain. DNA for the CDR3: TGTGCCAGCAGCCCGGAAACCAATTCACCCCTCCACTTT. It encodes CASSPETNSPLHF.